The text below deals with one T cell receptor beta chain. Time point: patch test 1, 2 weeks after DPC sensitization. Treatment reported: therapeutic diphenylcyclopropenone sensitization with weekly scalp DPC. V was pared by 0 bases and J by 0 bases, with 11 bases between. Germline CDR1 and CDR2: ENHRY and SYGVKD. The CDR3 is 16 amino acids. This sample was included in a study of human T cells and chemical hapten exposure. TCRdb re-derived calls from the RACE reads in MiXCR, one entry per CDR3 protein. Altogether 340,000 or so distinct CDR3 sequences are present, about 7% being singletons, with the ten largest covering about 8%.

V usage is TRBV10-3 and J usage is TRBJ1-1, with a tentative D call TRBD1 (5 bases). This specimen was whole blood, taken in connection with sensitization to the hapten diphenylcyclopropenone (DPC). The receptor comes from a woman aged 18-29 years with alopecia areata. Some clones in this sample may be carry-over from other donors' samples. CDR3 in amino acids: CAISESARAMNTEAFF. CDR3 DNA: TGTGCCATCAGTGAGTCGGCCAGGGCTATGAACACTGAAGCTTTCTTT.